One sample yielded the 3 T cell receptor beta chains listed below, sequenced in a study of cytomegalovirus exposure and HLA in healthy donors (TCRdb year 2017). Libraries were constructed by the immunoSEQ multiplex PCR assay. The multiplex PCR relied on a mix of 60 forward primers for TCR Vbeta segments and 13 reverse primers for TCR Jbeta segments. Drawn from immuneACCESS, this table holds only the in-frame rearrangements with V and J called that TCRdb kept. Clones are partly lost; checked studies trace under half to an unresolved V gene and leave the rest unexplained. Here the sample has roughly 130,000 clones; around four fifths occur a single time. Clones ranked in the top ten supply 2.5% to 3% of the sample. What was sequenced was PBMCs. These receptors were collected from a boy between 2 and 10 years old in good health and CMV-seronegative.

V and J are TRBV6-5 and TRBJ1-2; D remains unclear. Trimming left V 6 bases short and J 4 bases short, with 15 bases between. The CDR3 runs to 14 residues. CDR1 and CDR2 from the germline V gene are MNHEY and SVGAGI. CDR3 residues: CASSDGLNPYGYTF. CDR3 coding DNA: TGTGCCAGCAGCGATGGACTGAACCCCTATGGCTACACCTTC.

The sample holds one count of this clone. The CDR3 DNA follows: TGTGCCAGCGTGACGTATGGACACCAGGGCGGTGGCTACACCTTC. This codes for CASVTYGHQGGGYTF. The rearrangement links TRBV2 to TRBJ1-2, with D perhaps TRBD1 (5 bases). The CDR3 is 15 residues long. CDR1 SNHLY and CDR2 FYNNEI come from the germline V gene. The germline V and J ends were trimmed by 8 bases and 7 bases, with 23 bases remaining between them.

The CDR3 coding sequence is TGTGCCAGCAGGGGACACGGAAACACTGAAGCTTTCTTT. Its protein is CASRGHGNTEAFF. The rearrangement links TRBV9 to TRBJ1-1; D is perhaps TRBD1 (6 bases). The CDR3 has 13 amino acids. Trimming pared 5 bases from V and 2 bases from J, leaving 10 bases between. The germline V gene has CDR1 SGDLS and CDR2 YYNGEE.